The T cell receptor (beta chain) described here comes from a study of patients and donors after allogeneic stem cell transplantation. From the RT-PCR reads, TCRdb called clonotypes with MiXCR, one entry per CDR3 protein. Of roughly 940,000 distinct CDR3 sequences detected, approximately 18% appear once; the ten largest clones hold around 6%. Sequenced: blood, either unsorted or a sorted T cell fraction (not recorded which). This sequence originates from a human donor who was either an allogeneic HSCT recipient or a stem cell or donor lymphocyte infusion donor (not recorded which). It is not recorded whose cells these are; they may come from a transplant donor.

In DNA form, the CDR3 reads TGCAGTGCTGGTGGACTAGCGGGAGAGACCCAGTACTTC. It encodes CSAGGLAGETQYF. V usage is TRBV20-1 and J usage is TRBJ2-5; 11 nucleotides agree with TRBD2. CDR1 is DFQATT and CDR2 is SNEGSKA in the germline V gene (reference sequence). The ends lost 5 bases at V and 4 bases at J; junction bases unmatched: 3. This CDR3 contains 13 residues.